The next 5 T cell receptor beta chains were all read from a single sample in a study of beta chain features in type 1 diabetes. Study observations and caveats: TCRB CDR3s from Type 1 diabetes patients were moderately but significantly shorter in all four CD4+ subsets.

Their antigens are not known. cDNA synthesis used the whole RNA isolate, giving expressed TCRB sequences. The method was immunoSEQ multiplex PCR; TCRdb's version includes in-frame clones alone and lacks a portion of them. This table has a few hundred thousand clones, approximately 14% appearing once. The sequenced sample was naive CD4+ T cells from blood. The source of these receptors is a man aged 25 to 40 with type 1 diabetes.

The V call is TRBV30, the J call TRBJ1-1; the match to TRBD1 covers 9 bases. V gave up 0 bases and J gave up 6 bases; unmatched junction bases: 2. Germline assignment: CDR1 GTSNPN and CDR2 SVGIG (reference sequence). The CDR3 is 13 residues long. For the CDR3, the DNA is TGTGCCTGGAGTGTGGGGACAGGGCCTGAAGCTTTCTTT. It yields the protein CAWSVGTGPEAFF.

The chain links TRBV6-5 to TRBJ1-5; D perhaps matches TRBD1 (5 bases). CDR1 is MNHEY and CDR2 is SVGAGI in the germline V gene. V was shortened by 3 bases and J by 7 bases, with 13 bases between the two germline ends. The CDR3 has 14 residues. The CDR3 sequence is CASSYSGGDQPQHF. In DNA, the CDR3 is TGTGCCAGCAGTTATTCGGGGGGTGACCAGCCCCAGCATTTT.

The V and J genes are TRBV5-4 and TRBJ2-2; 7 nucleotides align to TRBD1. CDR1 is SGHNT and CDR2 is YYREEE in the germline V gene (reference sequence). This CDR3 has 16 residues. The junction had 9 bases not matched to a gene; V was cut back by 4 bases and J by 3 bases. The DNA for the CDR3 is TGTGCCAGCAGCCCAAACAGGGGTGGTTACACCGGGGAGCTGTTTTTT. As protein: CASSPNRGGYTGELFF.

The table lists this clone with a few counts. The chain is built from TRBV29-1 and TRBJ2-3; 7 nucleotides align to TRBD2. Germline V lookup: CDR1 SQVTM, CDR2 ANQGSEA. This CDR3 has 12 amino acids. Trimming took 5 bases from V and 4 from J; bases not matched to a gene: 3. Here the CDR3 reads CSVRDYADTQYF. The CDR3 region has the DNA TGCAGCGTTCGGGACTACGCAGATACGCAGTATTTT.

On this clone: The sample contains more than one DNA sequence encoding this CDR3. The chain employs TRBV18 and TRBJ2-7; 9 positions match TRBD1. Trimming took 6 bases from V and 7 from J; bases not matched to a gene: 7. Germline CDR1 KGHSH, CDR2 LQKENI. There are 13 residues in the CDR3. DNA of the CDR3: TGTGCCAGCTCTCCTACAGGGGGCTGGGAGCAGTACTTC. This codes for CASSPTGGWEQYF.